The rows below give T cell receptor beta chains drawn from one sample of a study of blood T cells in healthy people across ages. TCRdb passed the 5' RACE reads through MiXCR, listing each CDR3 protein once. The sample lists 1.5 million to 2 million distinct CDR3 sequences; roughly 49% were seen once. Material: blood. The source is a middle-aged woman in good health. Each CDR3 is given with its conserved first and last residue. The D gene is left open where the match is weak. Only part of the rows carry a size: once, few, many, or a class if the clone is expanded.

d_gene | j_gene | v_gene | abundance | CDR3nt | CDR3aa
NA | TRBJ2-1 | TRBV14 | NA | TGTGCCAGCAGCCAAGAGAGAGGGGGGGGGACCAATGAGCAGTTCTTC | CASSQERGGGTNEQFF
TRBD1 | TRBJ2-5 | TRBV7-9 | NA | TGTGCCAGCAGCGATCGACAGGGAAGCCGCCAAGAGACCCAGTACTTC | CASSDRQGSRQETQYF
NA | TRBJ1-1 | TRBV7-2 | NA | TGTGCCAGCAGCTTAGATGCAGGGAGGCCTGAAGCTTTCTTT | CASSLDAGRPEAFF
NA | TRBJ2-5 | TRBV9 | few | TGTGCCAGCAGCGTATATGGGGGGGAGACCCAGTACTTC | CASSVYGGETQYF
TRBD1 | TRBJ2-2 | TRBV4-3 | once | TGCGCCAGCAGCCAAGGGACAGGGGCCGGCGGGGAGCTGTTTTTT | CASSQGTGAGGELFF
NA | TRBJ2-1 | TRBV3-1 | NA | TGTGCCAGCAGCCAAGATTACGGGCGGGCGGTCGACAATGAGCAGTTCTTC | CASSQDYGRAVDNEQFF
NA | TRBJ2-3 | TRBV24-1 | few | TGTGCCACCAGTGATTTAAAAAGGCGGGGTTACACAGATACGCAGTATTTT | CATSDLKRRGYTDTQYF
NA | TRBJ2-7 | TRBV6-5 | NA | TGTGCCAGCAGTTACTCGAAGGGGGCCTACGAGCAGTACTTC | CASSYSKGAYEQYF
TRBD1 | TRBJ2-6 | TRBV20-1 | NA | TGCAGTGCTGGATCACAGGGGGCAGACTCTGGGGCCAACGTCCTGACTTTC | CSAGSQGADSGANVLTF
TRBD1 | TRBJ1-1 | TRBV7-9 | NA | TGTGCCAGCAGCCTGCTGACAGGGCGGAACACTGAAGCTTTCTTT | CASSLLTGRNTEAFF
NA | TRBJ2-1 | TRBV7-2 | NA | TGTGCCAGCAGCTTAGAATCCGTCTCCGCGCAGTTCTTC | CASSLESVSAQFF
NA | TRBJ2-7 | TRBV4-2 | NA | TGTGCCAGCAGCCAAGATAGGGGGGACAGTACACCCTACGAGCAGTACTTC | CASSQDRGDSTPYEQYF
NA | TRBJ1-1 | TRBV29-1 | once | TGCAGCGTCGGTGGTCTGACGGTGAACACTGAAGCTTTCTTT | CSVGGLTVNTEAFF
NA | TRBJ2-3 | TRBV20-1 | few | TGCAGTGCGGGGGCAGGGACCAATACGCAGTATTTT | CSAGAGTNTQYF
NA | TRBJ2-4 | TRBV5-1 | few | TGCGCCAGCAGCTCTCCAGTCCCCGGGGACATTCAGTACTTC | CASSSPVPGDIQYF
TRBD1 | TRBJ2-7 | TRBV7-2 | NA | TGTGCCAGCAGCTTAGACAGGGGTACCCACGAGCAGTACTTC | CASSLDRGTHEQYF
NA | TRBJ2-5 | TRBV7-2 | few | TGTGCCAGCAGCTTAACCTCCCGGGCGACCCTAGAGACCCAGTACTTC | CASSLTSRATLETQYF
NA | TRBJ2-3 | TRBV7-2 | NA | TGTGCCAGCAGCCAACTCCCGCGGCCTGGCACAGATACGCAGTATTTT | CASSQLPRPGTDTQYF
TRBD1 | TRBJ2-7 | TRBV6-5 | NA | TGTGCCAGCAGACAAGGACAGGGAAGATTGTACGAGCAGTACTTC | CASRQGQGRLYEQYF
NA | TRBJ2-7 | TRBV6-2/TRBV6-3 | few | TGTGCCAGCAGTCCTACAGGGTACCGCTACGAGCAGTACTTC | CASSPTGYRYEQYF
TRBD2 | TRBJ2-3 | TRBV4-1 | NA | TGCGCCAGCAGCCCACCCCGGGGGGGGGATACGCAGTATTTT | CASSPPRGGDTQYF
TRBD1 | TRBJ2-2 | TRBV6-1 | NA | TGTGCCGTCAGACAGGGCTCTAACACCGGGGAGCTGTTTTTT | CAVRQGSNTGELFF
NA | TRBJ1-2 | TRBV6-5 | NA | TGTGCCAGCAGTACCGATCGGAGCTATGGCTACACCTTC | CASSTDRSYGYTF
NA | TRBJ1-2 | TRBV20-1 | NA | TGCAGTGCTAGAGTATTACAGGCGAGCTCTGGTGGCTACACCTTC | CSARVLQASSGGYTF
NA | TRBJ2-5 | TRBV20-1 | few | TGCAGTGCTAGCACAGGACCCGGAGAGACCCAGTACTTC | CSASTGPGETQYF
TRBD2 | TRBJ2-1 | TRBV5-1 | NA | TGCGCCAGCAGCAAAGGGGGACTAGCGGGGGAATACAATGAGCAGTTCTTC | CASSKGGLAGEYNEQFF
NA | TRBJ2-5 | TRBV5-5 | NA | TGTGCCAGCAGCATCCGGGACACCCCGGCGGAGACCCAGTACTTC | CASSIRDTPAETQYF
NA | TRBJ2-5 | TRBV5-6 | once | TGTGCCAGCAGCTATCTGACAGCTCCGGGGACCCAGTACTTC | CASSYLTAPGTQYF
NA | TRBJ1-5 | TRBV20-1 | NA | TGCAGTGCTAGAGTCTCGGACGGGGGCAATCAGCCCCAGCATTTT | CSARVSDGGNQPQHF
TRBD2 | TRBJ2-4 | TRBV7-2 | NA | TGTGCCAGCAGCTCGACTAGCGGGGGGGCCATTGAGCAGTACTTC | CASSSTSGGAIEQYF
TRBD1 | TRBJ2-7 | TRBV7-9 | few | TGTGCCAGCAGCATTCACAGGGGAGACGAGCAGTACTTC | CASSIHRGDEQYF
TRBD1 | TRBJ2-6 | TRBV6-1 | NA | TGTGCCAGCAGTAGCTTGGGACAGGGGGCAGCTGGGGCCAACGTCCTGACTTTC | CASSSLGQGAAGANVLTF
NA | TRBJ2-1 | TRBV5-1 | many | TGCGCCAGCAGCTTGGCTCAGAGCTCCTACAATGAGCAGTTCTTC | CASSLAQSSYNEQFF
TRBD1 | TRBJ2-5 | TRBV28 | once | TGTGCCAGCAGTTTAATAACAGGGGTCCAAGAGACCCAGTACTTC | CASSLITGVQETQYF
NA | TRBJ2-1 | TRBV7-2 | many | TGTGCCAGCAGTTTAAGGAATGAGCAGTTCTTC | CASSLRNEQFF
NA | TRBJ2-4 | TRBV20-1 | few | TGCAGTGCTAGAGATCTGGGCCGCCGGAGGAAAAACATTCAGTACTTC | CSARDLGRRRKNIQYF
NA | TRBJ1-2 | TRBV4-3 | NA | TGCGCCAGCAGCCAAGGTCCGTCGTCTGGGAACTATGGCTACACCTTC | CASSQGPSSGNYGYTF
TRBD2 | TRBJ2-5 | TRBV6-5 | NA | TGTGCCAGCAGTTACGCGACTAGCGGACAAGAGACCCAGTACTTC | CASSYATSGQETQYF
TRBD1 | TRBJ2-1 | TRBV5-1 | once | TGCGCCAGCAGCTTGGTCGTGGCGGCAGGGGGTTATGAGCAGTTCTTC | CASSLVVAAGGYEQFF
NA | TRBJ2-7 | TRBV5-5 | few | TGTGCCAGCAGCTGGGACATCTTCTCCTACGAGCAGTACTTC | CASSWDIFSYEQYF
NA | TRBJ2-1 | TRBV29-1 | few | TGCAGCGTTGAAGATCCAGGGGTGACCTACAATGAGCAGTTCTTC | CSVEDPGVTYNEQFF
TRBD1 | TRBJ2-1 | TRBV6-2/TRBV6-3 | few | TGTGCCAGCAGTTGGGACAGGGGGGGGCATGAGCAGTTCTTC | CASSWDRGGHEQFF
NA | TRBJ2-7 | TRBV28 | few | TGTGCCAGCAGTTCGTTTACAGGGTGGGTCTCCTACGAGCAGTACTTC | CASSSFTGWVSYEQYF
TRBD1 | TRBJ1-5 | TRBV27 | NA | TGTGCCAGCAGTTTATTAGCAGCCACCGGGACAGGGAATCAGCCCCAGCATTTT | CASSLLAATGTGNQPQHF
NA | TRBJ2-7 | TRBV12-3/TRBV12-4 | few | TGTGCCAGCAGTCACCTGACCGGATACGAGCAGTACTTC | CASSHLTGYEQYF
NA | TRBJ1-6 | TRBV15 | NA | TGTGCCACCAGCAGAGATAGAGGACAACTTAATTCACCCCTCCACTTT | CATSRDRGQLNSPLHF
NA | TRBJ1-4 | TRBV20-1 | few | TGCAGTGCGAAGAGGGACCATTGGACGCCGAATGAAAAACTGTTTTTT | CSAKRDHWTPNEKLFF
NA | TRBJ1-1 | TRBV10-3 | NA | TGTGCCATCAGTGAGACAGGGAACACTGAAGCTTTCTTT | CAISETGNTEAFF
NA | TRBJ1-1 | TRBV4-3 | once | TGCGCCAGCAGGCACCGAGGGACGGGGAACACTGAAGCTTTCTTT | CASRHRGTGNTEAFF
NA | TRBJ2-5 | TRBV27 | NA | TGTGCCAGCAAGGAGGGGGGGGGCCTGAGGGGAGAGACCCAGTACTTC | CASKEGGGLRGETQYF
TRBD1 | TRBJ2-7 | TRBV7-2 | once | TGTGCCAGCAGCGCAAGGGGGCAGGGATACAAGCAGTACTTC | CASSARGQGYKQYF
TRBD2 | TRBJ2-3 | TRBV9 | NA | TGTGCCAGCAGCGTCCTAGCGGGGGATGGGACAGATACGCAGTATTTT | CASSVLAGDGTDTQYF
NA | TRBJ1-5 | TRBV20-1 | once | TGCAGTGCTAGAGAGGGGTATGGGGATCAGCCCCAGCATTTT | CSAREGYGDQPQHF
TRBD1 | TRBJ1-2 | TRBV4-2 | NA | TGTGCCAGCAGCCAAGGGTTAACGACAGGGGGTGCGCGGTACTATGGCTACACCTTC | CASSQGLTTGGARYYGYTF
NA | TRBJ2-5 | TRBV21-1 | NA | TGTGCCAGCAGCACAAAAACGGGGGGACAGGAACAAGATTTGAGGATAAGTGGTGGGACCCAGTACTTC | CASSTKTGGQEQDLRISGGTQYF
TRBD1 | TRBJ2-1 | TRBV6-5 | NA | TGTGCCAGCAGTTACCGTGGGACAGGGGGCACTGAGCAGTTCTTC | CASSYRGTGGTEQFF